The rows below give T cell receptor beta chains drawn from one sample of a study of OX40 agonist ivuxolimab in advanced cancers. The assay was immunoSEQ multiplex PCR, and TCRdb's table has in-frame clones only and misses some. Of around 80,000 clones listed, 86% are singletons. The specimen comprised CD4+ or CD8+ T cells sorted from blood, sampled in a trial of the OX40 agonist ivuxolimab. Receptors were obtained from an adult with an advanced solid tumor such as melanoma, head and neck, liver or kidney cancer. The CDR3 runs from the conserved cysteine through the conserved F or W. A D gene is named only where the DNA matches it firmly. A row's size may be missing; if present it is once, few, many or a size class.

J | V | size | D | CDR3 | DNA
TRBJ2-7 | TRBV6-5 | . | . | CASSYRGGSYEQYF | TGTGCCAGCAGTTACAGGGGGGGCTCCTACGAGCAGTACTTC
TRBJ1-2 | TRBV19 | . | TRBD1 | CASSMVDRVGYGYTF | TGTGCCAGTAGTATGGTGGACAGGGTTGGCTATGGCTACACCTTC
TRBJ1-6 | TRBV5-1 | few | TRBD1 | CASSLAVFTGADNSPLHF | TGCGCCAGCAGCTTGGCCGTTTTTACAGGGGCGGATAATTCACCCCTCCACTTT
TRBJ2-3 | TRBV7-3 | . | TRBD2 | CASSSGLAANTDTQYF | TGTGCCAGCAGCTCAGGACTAGCGGCAAACACAGATACGCAGTATTTT
TRBJ1-1 | TRBV29-1 | . | . | CSVAYLDGYTEAFF | TGCAGCGTTGCCTATCTAGACGGCTACACTGAAGCTTTCTTT
TRBJ1-4 | TRBV12-5 | . | . | CASGEGVRRLFF | TGTGCTAGTGGAGAGGGGGTAAGAAGACTGTTTTTT
TRBJ1-2 | TRBV7-6 | . | TRBD1 | CASSGQARGYTF | TGTGCCAGCAGCGGACAGGCACGGGGCTACACCTTC
TRBJ1-1 | TRBV19 | . | . | CASSIRDGKNEAFF | TGTGCCAGTAGTATACGGGACGGGAAAAATGAAGCTTTCTTT
TRBJ2-7 | TRBV27 | . | TRBD1 | CASSFKGGTGFLYEQYF | TGTGCCAGCAGTTTTAAGGGGGGGACAGGGTTTCTCTACGAGCAGTACTTC
TRBJ2-3 | TRBV15 | . | . | CATSSRFGTAQDTQYF | TGTGCCACCAGCAGCCGATTTGGTACCGCACAAGATACGCAGTATTTT
TRBJ1-5 | TRBV27 | . | . | CASSLLAGRGQPQHF | TGTGCCAGCAGTTTATTAGCCGGGAGAGGTCAGCCCCAGCATTTT
TRBJ1-1 | TRBV2 | . | . | CASSELKGLMNTEAFF | TGTGCCAGCAGTGAATTGAAGGGTTTAATGAACACTGAAGCTTTCTTT
TRBJ1-6 | TRBV10-3 | . | . | CASNPGGGYPGSYNSPLHF | TGTGCCTCCAACCCCGGCGGGGGGTACCCCGGCTCCTATAATTCACCCCTCCACTTT
TRBJ2-7 | TRBV19 | . | . | CASSIQVGLGYEQYF | TGTGCCAGTAGTATTCAGGTGGGGTTGGGCTACGAGCAGTACTTC
TRBJ1-1 | TRBV7-2 | . | TRBD1 | CASSGQGRNTEAFF | TGTGCCAGCAGCGGACAGGGTCGGAACACTGAAGCTTTCTTT
TRBJ1-2 | TRBV29-1 | few | TRBD1 | CSVPTGKYGYTF | TGCAGCGTTCCGACAGGGAAGTATGGCTACACCTTC
TRBJ1-2 | TRBV28 | . | . | CASSLVGPSNYGYTF | TGTGCCAGCAGTTTAGTGGGACCCTCTAACTATGGCTACACCTTC
TRBJ1-2 | TRBV4-1 | few | TRBD1 | CASSQGPGQGHYGYTF | TGCGCCAGCAGCCAAGGGCCGGGACAGGGACACTATGGCTACACCTTC
TRBJ2-5 | TRBV5-6 | . | . | CASSLVQGGGETQYF | TGTGCCAGCAGCTTGGTACAGGGAGGCGGAGAGACCCAGTACTTC
TRBJ2-7 | TRBV6-6 | . | TRBD2 | CASSSPEREGTYEQYF | TGTGCCAGCAGTTCCCCAGAGAGGGAGGGTACCTACGAGCAGTACTTC
TRBJ2-7 | TRBV7-9 | . | TRBD1 | CASSSTGGGGPNEQYF | TGTGCCAGCAGCTCCACAGGGGGCGGCGGCCCCAACGAGCAGTACTTC
TRBJ1-5 | TRBV7-8 | . | . | CASSPTGGNQPQHF | TGTGCCAGCAGTCCAACAGGAGGAAATCAGCCCCAGCATTTT
TRBJ1-1 | TRBV5-1 | . | . | CASSLRRAANTEAFF | TGCGCCAGCAGCTTGAGGAGGGCAGCGAACACTGAAGCTTTCTTT
TRBJ1-4 | TRBV11-3 | . | . | CASSFSRDAEKLFF | TGTGCCAGCAGCTTCTCCAGGGACGCCGAAAAACTGTTTTTT
TRBJ2-1 | TRBV19 | . | TRBD2 | CASSILLAGASNEQFF | TGTGCCAGTAGTATCCTCCTAGCGGGGGCCAGCAATGAGCAGTTCTTC
TRBJ1-4 | TRBV30 | . | . | CAWSRRRNGLGEKLFF | TGTGCCTGGAGTAGAAGACGGAACGGGCTAGGAGAAAAACTGTTTTTT
TRBJ1-1 | TRBV11-3 | . | TRBD1 | CASSLEQGITEAFF | TGTGCCAGCAGCTTAGAACAGGGGATCACTGAAGCTTTCTTT
TRBJ2-3 | TRBV18 | . | TRBD1 | CASSPWDRVSGTDTQYF | TGTGCCAGCTCACCATGGGACAGGGTCTCTGGCACAGATACGCAGTATTTT
TRBJ2-6 | TRBV5-4 | . | . | CASSLGQGTPRANVLTF | TGTGCCAGCAGCTTGGGCCAGGGGACGCCCCGGGCCAACGTCCTGACTTTC